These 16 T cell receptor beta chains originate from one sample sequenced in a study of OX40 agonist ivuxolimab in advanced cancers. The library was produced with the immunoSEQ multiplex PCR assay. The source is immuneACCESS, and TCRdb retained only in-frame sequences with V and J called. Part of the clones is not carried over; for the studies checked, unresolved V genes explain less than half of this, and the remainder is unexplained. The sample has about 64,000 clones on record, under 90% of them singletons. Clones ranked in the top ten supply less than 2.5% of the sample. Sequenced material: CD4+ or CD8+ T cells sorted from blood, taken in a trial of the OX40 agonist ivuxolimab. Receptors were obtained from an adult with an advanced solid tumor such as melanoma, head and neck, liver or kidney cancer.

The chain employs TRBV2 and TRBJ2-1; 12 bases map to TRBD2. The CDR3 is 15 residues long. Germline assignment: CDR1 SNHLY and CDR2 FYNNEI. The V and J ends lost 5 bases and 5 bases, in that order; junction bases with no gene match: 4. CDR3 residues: CASSPLAGGDNEQFF. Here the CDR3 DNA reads TGTGCCAGCAGTCCTCTAGCGGGAGGGGACAATGAGCAGTTCTTC.

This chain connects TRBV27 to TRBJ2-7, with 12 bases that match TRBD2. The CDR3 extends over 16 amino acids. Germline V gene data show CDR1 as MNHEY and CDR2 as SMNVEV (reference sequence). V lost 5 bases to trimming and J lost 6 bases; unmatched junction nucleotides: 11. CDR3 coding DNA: TGTGCCAGCAGTCCCTCGACTAGCGGGAGAGGGGTCGAGCAGTACTTC. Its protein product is CASSPSTSGRGVEQYF.

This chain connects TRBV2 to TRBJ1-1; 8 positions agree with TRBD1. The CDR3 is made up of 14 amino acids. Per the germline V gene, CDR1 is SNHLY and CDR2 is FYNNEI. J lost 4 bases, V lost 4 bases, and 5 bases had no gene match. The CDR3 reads CASSGGTGGTEAFF. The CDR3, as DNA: TGTGCCAGCAGTGGGGGTACAGGGGGCACTGAAGCTTTCTTT.

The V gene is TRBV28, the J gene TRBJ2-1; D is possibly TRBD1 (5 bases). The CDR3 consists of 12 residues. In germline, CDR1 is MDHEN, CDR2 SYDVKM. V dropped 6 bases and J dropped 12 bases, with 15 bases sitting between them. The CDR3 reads CASSLPGFRQFF. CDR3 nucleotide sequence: TGTGCCAGCAGCCTTCCAGGGTTTCGGCAGTTCTTC.

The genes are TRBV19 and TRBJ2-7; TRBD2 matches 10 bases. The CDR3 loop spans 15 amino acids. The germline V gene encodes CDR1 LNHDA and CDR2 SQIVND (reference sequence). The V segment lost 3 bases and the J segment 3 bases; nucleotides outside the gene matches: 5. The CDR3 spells CASSISRTSGYEQYF. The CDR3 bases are TGTGCCAGTAGTATCTCGAGGACTAGCGGCTACGAGCAGTACTTC.

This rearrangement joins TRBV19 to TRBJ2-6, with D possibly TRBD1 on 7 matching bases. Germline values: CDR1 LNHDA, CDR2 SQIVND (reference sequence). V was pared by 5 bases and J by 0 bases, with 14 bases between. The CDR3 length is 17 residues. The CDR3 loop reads CASSLSGGGSGANVLTF. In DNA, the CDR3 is TGTGCCAGTAGTCTCTCAGGGGGAGGCTCTGGGGCCAACGTCCTGACTTTC.

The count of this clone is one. CDR3 sequence (DNA): TGCGCCAGCAGCGGGGACAGGGGCACTGAAGCTTTCTTT. Its protein product is CASSGDRGTEAFF. The rearrangement joins TRBV5-1 to TRBJ1-1, with 10 bases that match TRBD1. V shed 4 bases and J 4 bases; nucleotides not matched to a gene: 1. This CDR3 is built from 13 residues. The germline V gene has CDR1 SGHRS and CDR2 YFSETQ.

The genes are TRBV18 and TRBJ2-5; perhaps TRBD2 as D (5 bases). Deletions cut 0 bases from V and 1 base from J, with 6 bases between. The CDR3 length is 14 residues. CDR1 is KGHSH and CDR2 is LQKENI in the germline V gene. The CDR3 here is CASSPPGAQETQYF. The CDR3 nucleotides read TGTGCCAGCTCACCACCGGGAGCCCAAGAGACCCAGTACTTC.

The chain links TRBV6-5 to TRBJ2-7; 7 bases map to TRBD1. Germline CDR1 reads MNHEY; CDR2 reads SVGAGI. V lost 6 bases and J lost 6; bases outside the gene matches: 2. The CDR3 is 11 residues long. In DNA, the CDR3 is TGTGCCAGCAGGGCAGGGGGCGAGCAGTACTTC. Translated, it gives CASRAGGEQYF.

CDR3 amino acids: CSARLYNEQFF. The DNA for the CDR3 is TGCAGCGCTAGGCTTTACAATGAGCAGTTCTTC. This chain connects TRBV29-1 to TRBJ2-1, with unresolved D. With 7 bases removed from V and 4 bases from J, the gap between germline ends came to 8 bases. Germline V gene data show CDR1 as SQVTM and CDR2 as ANQGSEA. CDR3 size: 11 residues.

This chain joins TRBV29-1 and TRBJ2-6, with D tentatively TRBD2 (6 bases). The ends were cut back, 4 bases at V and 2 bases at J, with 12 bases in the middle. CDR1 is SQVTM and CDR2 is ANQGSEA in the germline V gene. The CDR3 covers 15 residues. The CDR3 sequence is CSVGSGGAGANVLTF. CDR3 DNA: TGCAGCGTTGGCTCAGGAGGGGCTGGGGCCAACGTCCTGACTTTC.

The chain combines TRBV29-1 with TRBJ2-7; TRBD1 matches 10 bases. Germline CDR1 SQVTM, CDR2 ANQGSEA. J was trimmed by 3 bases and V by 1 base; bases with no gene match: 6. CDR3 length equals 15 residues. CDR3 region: CSVEAPGQGFYEQYF. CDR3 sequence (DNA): TGCAGCGTTGAAGCACCGGGACAGGGGTTCTACGAGCAGTACTTC.

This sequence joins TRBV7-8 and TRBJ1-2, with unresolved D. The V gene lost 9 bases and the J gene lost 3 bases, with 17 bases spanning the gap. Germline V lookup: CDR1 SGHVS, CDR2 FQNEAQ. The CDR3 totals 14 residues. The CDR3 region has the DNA TGTGCCAGTGCGGGCCTTTCTCAAGACTATGGCTACACCTTC. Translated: CASAGLSQDYGYTF.

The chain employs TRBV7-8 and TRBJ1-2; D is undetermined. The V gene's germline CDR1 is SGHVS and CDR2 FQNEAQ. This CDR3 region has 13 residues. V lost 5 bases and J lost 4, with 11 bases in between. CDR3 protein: CASSRSGVYGYTF. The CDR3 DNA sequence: TGTGCCAGCAGCCGCTCAGGAGTCTATGGCTACACCTTC. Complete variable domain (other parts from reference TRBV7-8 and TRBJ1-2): GAGVSQSPRYKVAKRGQDVALRCDPISGHVSLFWYQQALGQGPEFLTYFQNEAQLDKSGLPSDRFFAERPEGSVSTLKIQRTQQEDSAVYLCASSRSGVYGYTFGSGTRLTVV.

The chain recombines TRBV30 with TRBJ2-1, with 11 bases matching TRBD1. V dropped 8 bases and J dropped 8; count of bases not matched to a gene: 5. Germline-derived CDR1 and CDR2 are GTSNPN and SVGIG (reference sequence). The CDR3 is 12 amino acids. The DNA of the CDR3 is TGTGCCAGGGACAGGGGGTCGGATGAGCAGTTCTTC. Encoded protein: CARDRGSDEQFF.

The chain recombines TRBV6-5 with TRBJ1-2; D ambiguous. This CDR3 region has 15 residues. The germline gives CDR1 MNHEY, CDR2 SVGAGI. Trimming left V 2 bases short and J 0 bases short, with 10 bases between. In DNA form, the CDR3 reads TGTGCCAGCAGTTACCAGTTGGCCACTAACTATGGCTACACCTTC. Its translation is CASSYQLATNYGYTF.